Sequencing of this TCR beta chain was carried out in a study of radiation and T cells in renal cell carcinoma. Indicated treatment: treatment-naive control, cytoreductive nephrectomy. Control tumors came from a handful of females and about a dozen males, aged about 35 to 90. Here immunoSEQ multiplex PCR was the method, and the copy in TCRdb shows in-frame clones only, minus some. The sample consists of over 15,000 clones, roughly 57% of them appearing once. Of note for this clone: The antigen is undetermined.

The germline V and J ends were trimmed by 4 bases and 0 bases, with 13 bases remaining between them. The length of the CDR3 is 15 residues. Germline lookup yields CDR1 MDHEN and CDR2 SYDVKM. Study-level results: Dominant CDR3 motifs were more common in irradiated tumors than controls.

This TCR was sampled from a man in his forties with renal cell carcinoma. Sample: tumor tissue, taken from a patient whose treatment was nephrectomy without radiotherapy. The chain carries TRBV28 and TRBJ2-7; D is undetermined. The CDR3 DNA is TGTGCCAGCAGTTCCCATGACGGAAGCTCCTACGAGCAGTACTTC. Its translation is CASSSHDGSSYEQYF.